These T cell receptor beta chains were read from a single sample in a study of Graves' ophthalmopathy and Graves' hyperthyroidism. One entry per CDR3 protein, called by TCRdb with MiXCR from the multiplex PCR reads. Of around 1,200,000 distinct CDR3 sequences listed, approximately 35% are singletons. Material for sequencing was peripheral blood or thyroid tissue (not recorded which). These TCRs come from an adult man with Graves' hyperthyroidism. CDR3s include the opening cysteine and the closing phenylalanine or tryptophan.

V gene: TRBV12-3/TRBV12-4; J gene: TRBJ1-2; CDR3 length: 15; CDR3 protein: CASRRGQEANYGYTF
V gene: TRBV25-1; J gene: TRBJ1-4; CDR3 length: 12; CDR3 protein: CASSDLLEKLFF
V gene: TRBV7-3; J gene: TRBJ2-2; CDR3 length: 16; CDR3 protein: CASSTPAGMNTGELFF
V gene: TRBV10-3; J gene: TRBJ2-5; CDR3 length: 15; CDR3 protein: CAISESGGEPGAQYF
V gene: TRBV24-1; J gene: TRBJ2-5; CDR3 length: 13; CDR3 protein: CASSPGQSVTQYF
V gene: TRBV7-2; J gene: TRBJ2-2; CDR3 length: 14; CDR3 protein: CASRGLRDTGELFF
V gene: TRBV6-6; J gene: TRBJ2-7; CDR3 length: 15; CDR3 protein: CASSEFGTDSYEQYF
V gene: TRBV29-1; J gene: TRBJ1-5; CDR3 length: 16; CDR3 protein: CSVEDRGTRGNQPQHF
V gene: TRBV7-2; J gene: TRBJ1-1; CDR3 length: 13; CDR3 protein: CASRANPNTEAFF
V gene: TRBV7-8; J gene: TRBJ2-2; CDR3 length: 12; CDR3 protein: CASSLGLAELFF
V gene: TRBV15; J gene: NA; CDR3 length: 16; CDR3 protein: CATSSSRRAGSYEQYF
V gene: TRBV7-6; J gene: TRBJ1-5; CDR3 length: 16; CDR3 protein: CASSLTGGISNQPQHF
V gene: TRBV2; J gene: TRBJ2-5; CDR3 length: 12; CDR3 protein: CASTERATTQYF
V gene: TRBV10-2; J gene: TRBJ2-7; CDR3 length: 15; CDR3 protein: CASTPSVYGSYEQYF
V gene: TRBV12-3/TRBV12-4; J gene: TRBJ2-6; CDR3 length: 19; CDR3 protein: CASSLINLSGSSGANVLTF
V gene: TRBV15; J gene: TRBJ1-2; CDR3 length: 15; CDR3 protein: CATSPRGGTGFGYTF
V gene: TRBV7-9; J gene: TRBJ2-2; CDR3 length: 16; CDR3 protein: CASSRASGRRTGELFF
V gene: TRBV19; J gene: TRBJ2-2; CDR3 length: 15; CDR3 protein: CASISLRGVTGELFF
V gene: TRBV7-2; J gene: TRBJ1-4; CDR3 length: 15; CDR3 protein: CASRPQGRNNEKLFF
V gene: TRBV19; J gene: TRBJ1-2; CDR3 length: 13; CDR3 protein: CASSENRSGGYTF
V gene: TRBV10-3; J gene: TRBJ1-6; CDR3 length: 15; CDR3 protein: CAISESWGPRSPLHF
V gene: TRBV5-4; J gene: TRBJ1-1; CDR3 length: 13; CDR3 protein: CASSLSWGAEAFF
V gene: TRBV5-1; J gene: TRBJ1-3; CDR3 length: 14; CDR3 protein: CASRSMGAGNTIYF
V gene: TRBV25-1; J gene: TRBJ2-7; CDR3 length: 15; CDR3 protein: CASSERLAGDYEQYF
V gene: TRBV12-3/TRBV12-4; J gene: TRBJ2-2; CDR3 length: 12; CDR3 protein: CASRWGGGELFF
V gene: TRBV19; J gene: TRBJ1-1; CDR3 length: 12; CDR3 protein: CASSIGSAEAFF
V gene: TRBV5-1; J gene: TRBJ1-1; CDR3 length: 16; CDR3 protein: CASSFRQGAFGTEAFF
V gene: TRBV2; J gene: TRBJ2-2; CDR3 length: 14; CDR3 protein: CASIVADHTGELFF
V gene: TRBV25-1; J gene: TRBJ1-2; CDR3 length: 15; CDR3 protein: CASSPGQGFGYGYTF
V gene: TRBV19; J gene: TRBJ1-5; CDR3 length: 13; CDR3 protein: CASSKTENQPQHF
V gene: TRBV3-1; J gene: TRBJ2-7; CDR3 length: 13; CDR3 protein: CASSQARLNEQYF
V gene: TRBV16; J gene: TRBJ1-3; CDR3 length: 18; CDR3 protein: CASSQLGRPTSSGNTIYF
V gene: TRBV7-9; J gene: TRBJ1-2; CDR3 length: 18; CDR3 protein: CASSFNPGQGATGGGYTF
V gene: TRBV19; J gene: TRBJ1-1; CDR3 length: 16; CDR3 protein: CASSIVGQGANTEAFF
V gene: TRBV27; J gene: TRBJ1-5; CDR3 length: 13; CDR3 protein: CASSSRVGKPQHF
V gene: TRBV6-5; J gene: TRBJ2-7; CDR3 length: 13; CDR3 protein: CASGQTGIYEQYF
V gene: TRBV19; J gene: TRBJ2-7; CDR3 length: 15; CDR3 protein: CASSRVAGGWYEQYF
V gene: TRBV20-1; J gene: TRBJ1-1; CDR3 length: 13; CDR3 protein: CSARADGGSEAFF
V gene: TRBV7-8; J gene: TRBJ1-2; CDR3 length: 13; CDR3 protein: CASSLAQCDGYTF
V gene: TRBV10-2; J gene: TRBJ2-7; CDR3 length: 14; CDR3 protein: CASSESAESYEQYF
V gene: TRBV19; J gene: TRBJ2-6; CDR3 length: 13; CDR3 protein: CAGRVSGANVLTF
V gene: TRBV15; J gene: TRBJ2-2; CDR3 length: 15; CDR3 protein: CAASRVGVAGGELFF
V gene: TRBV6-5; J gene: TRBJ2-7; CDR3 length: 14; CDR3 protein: CASSYDRGLYEQYF
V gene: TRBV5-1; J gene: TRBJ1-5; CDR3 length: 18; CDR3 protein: CASSLDRDRGLGNQPQHF
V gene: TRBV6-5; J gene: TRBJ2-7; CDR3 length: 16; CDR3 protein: CASSPGTSGAWYEQYF
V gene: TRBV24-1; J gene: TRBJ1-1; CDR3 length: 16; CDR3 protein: CATSDTMGRVPTEAFF
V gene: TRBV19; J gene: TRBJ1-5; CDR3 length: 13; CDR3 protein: CASNDGPNQPQHF